The 7 T cell receptor beta chains below all came from one sample that was sequenced in a study of post-analysis software for immune sequencing data. Findings and caveats of the study: Higher frequency in patients than in controls was seen for about five TRBV segments, with TRBV5-6, TRBV5-1 and TRBV20-1 among them.

These receptors have no known antigen. TCR beta cDNA libraries included unique molecular identifiers. TCRdb processed the PCR reads anew with MiXCR; each CDR3 protein has one entry. The table includes 350,000 to 500,000 distinct CDR3 sequences, more than 30% detected once. The source material was blood. The receptors were gathered from a girl aged 2 to 10 with multiple sclerosis.

The chain is built from TRBV5-1 and TRBJ2-7; perhaps TRBD2 as D (5 bases). Looked up from germline, CDR1 is SGHRS and CDR2 is YFSETQ. The CDR3 has 14 residues. V was cut by 5 bases and J by 2 bases, with 14 bases left in between. CDR3 in DNA: TGCGCCAGCAGTCTAGCAAGAGGCCCCTACGAGCAGTACTTC. It is translated as CASSLARGPYEQYF.

In its sample, this clonotype was seen a few times. This chain uses TRBV28 with TRBJ2-6; TRBD1 is a possible D gene (5 bases). V shed 4 bases and J shed 0 bases, with 7 bases lying between them. CDR3 length equals 15 residues. Germline V gives CDR1 MDHEN, CDR2 SYDVKM. The CDR3 DNA reads as TGTGCCAGCAGTTCAAGGGGCTCTGGGGCCAACGTCCTGACTTTC. Translation: CASSSRGSGANVLTF.

Regarding this clonotype: The junction departs from germline at one end; a sequencing error may be responsible. This rearrangement joins TRBV4-1 to TRBJ2-1, with a possible D match to TRBD2 (5 bases). This CDR3 is built from 14 residues. Per the germline V gene, CDR1 is MGHRA and CDR2 is YSYEKL. CDR3 nucleotide sequence: TGCGCTAGCAGCCAAGCACTAGTTAGCTATGAGCAGTTCTTC. Translating gives CASSQALVSYEQFF.

In nucleotides, the CDR3 is TGTGCCAGCAGCTTAAGCGGAGGGGAGTGGACTGAAGCTTTCTTT. It specifies CASSLSGGEWTEAFF. The chain combines TRBV7-9 with TRBJ1-1, with D tentatively TRBD1 (5 bases). V was clipped by 2 bases and J by 5 bases, with 15 bases between them. This CDR3 comprises 15 residues. Germline CDR1 reads SEHNR; CDR2 reads FQNEAQ (reference sequence).

V usage is TRBV20-1 and J usage is TRBJ1-2, with a possible D match to TRBD1 (6 bases). CDR3 size: 16 residues. With 6 bases removed from V and 2 bases from J, the gap between germline ends came to 22 bases. Germline CDR1 and CDR2: DFQATT and SNEGSKA (reference sequence). The CDR3 region is CSAFRGSGAENYGYTF. CDR3 DNA: TGCAGTGCCTTTAGGGGATCAGGGGCCGAGAACTATGGCTACACCTTC.

The CDR3 DNA follows: TGTGCCATCAGTGACGGAGACCGGGACAAAAACATTCAGTACTTC. Protein product: CAISDGDRDKNIQYF. The chain employs TRBV10-3 and TRBJ2-4, with D maybe TRBD2 (5 bases). Germline CDR1 is ENHRY and CDR2 is SYGVKD. V gave up 3 bases and J gave up 3 bases, with 12 bases separating them. This CDR3 contains 15 residues.

V is TRBV25-1 and J is TRBJ2-3; the match to TRBD2 covers 7 bases. The CDR3 loop spans 16 amino acids. The germline gives CDR1 MGHDK, CDR2 SYGVNS. The V and J ends lost 3 bases and 3 bases, in that order; junction bases with no gene match: 9. In DNA form, the CDR3 reads TGTGCCAGCAGTGATCCCCGGCGGGGGAGAACAGATACGCAGTATTTT. Encoded protein: CASSDPRRGRTDTQYF.